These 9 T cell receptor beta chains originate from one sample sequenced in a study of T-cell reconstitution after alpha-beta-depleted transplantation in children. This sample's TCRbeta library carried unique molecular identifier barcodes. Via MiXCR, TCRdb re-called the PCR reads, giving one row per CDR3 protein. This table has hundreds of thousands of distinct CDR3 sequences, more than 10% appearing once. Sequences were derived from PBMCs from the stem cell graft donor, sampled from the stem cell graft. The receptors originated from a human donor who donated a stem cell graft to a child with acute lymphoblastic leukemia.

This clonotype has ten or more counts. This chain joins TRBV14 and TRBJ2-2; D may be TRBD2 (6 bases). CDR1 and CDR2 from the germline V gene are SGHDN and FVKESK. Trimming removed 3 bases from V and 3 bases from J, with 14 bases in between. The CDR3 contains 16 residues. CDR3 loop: CASSQRGGIHTGELFF. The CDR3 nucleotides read TGTGCCAGCAGCCAGCGGGGCGGGATACACACCGGGGAGCTGTTTTTT.

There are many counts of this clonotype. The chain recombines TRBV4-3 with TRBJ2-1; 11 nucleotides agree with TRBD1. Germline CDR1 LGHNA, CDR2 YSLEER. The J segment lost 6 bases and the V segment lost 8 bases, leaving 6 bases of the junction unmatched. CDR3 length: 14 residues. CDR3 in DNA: TGCGCCAGCTCCCCGGGACAGGGGGTCAATGAGCAGTTCTTC. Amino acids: CASSPGQGVNEQFF.

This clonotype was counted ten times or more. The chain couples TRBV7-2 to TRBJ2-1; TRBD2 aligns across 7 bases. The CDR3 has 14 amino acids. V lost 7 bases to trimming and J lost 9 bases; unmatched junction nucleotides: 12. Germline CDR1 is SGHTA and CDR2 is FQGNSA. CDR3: CASIRSGTSPEQFF. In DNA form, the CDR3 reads TGTGCCAGCATACGCAGCGGGACGTCGCCTGAGCAGTTCTTC.

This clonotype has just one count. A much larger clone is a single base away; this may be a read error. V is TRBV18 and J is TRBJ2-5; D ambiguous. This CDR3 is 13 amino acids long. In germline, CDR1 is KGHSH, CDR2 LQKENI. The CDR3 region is CDSSPGAQETQYF. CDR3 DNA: TGTGACAGCTCACCAGGTGCCCAAGAGACCCAGTACTTC.

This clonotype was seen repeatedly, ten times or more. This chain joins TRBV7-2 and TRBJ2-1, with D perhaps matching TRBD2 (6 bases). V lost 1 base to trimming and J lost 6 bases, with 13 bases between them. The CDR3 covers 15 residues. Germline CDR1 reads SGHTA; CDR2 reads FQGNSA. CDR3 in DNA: TGTGCCAGCAGCTTAGGGGTTCCCGGGAGCAATGAGCAGTTCTTC. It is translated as CASSLGVPGSNEQFF.

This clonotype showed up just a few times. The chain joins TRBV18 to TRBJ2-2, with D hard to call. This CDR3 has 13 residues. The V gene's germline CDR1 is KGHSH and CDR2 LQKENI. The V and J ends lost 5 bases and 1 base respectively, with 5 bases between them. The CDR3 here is CASSGLNTGELFF. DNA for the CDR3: TGTGCCAGCTCAGGCTTGAACACCGGGGAGCTGTTTTTT. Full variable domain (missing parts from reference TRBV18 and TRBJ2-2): NAGVMQNPRHLVRRRGQEARLRCSPMKGHSHVYWYRQLPEEGLKFMVYLQKENIIDESGMPKERFSAEFPKEGPSILRIQQVVRGDSAAYFCASSGLNTGELFFGEGSRLTVL.

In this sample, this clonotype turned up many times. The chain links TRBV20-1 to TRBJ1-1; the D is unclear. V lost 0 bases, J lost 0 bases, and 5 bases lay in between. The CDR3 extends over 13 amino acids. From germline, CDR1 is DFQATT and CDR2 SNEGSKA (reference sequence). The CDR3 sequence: CSARDNLNTEAFF. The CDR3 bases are TGCAGTGCTAGAGACAACTTGAACACTGAAGCTTTCTTT.

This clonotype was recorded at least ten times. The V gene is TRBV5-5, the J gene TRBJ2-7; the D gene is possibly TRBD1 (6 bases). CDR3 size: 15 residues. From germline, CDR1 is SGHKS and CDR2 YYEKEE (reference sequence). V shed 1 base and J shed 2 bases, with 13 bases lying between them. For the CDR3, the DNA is TGTGCCAGCAGCTTGCGCCCAGGGGAAACCTACGAGCAGTACTTC. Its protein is CASSLRPGETYEQYF.

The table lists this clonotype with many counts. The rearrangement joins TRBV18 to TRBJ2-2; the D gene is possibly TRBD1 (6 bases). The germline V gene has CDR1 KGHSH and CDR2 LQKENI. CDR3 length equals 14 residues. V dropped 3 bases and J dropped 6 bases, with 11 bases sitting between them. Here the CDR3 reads CASSPGGAAGELFF. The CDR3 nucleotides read TGTGCCAGCTCACCTGGGGGCGCCGCCGGGGAGCTGTTTTTT.